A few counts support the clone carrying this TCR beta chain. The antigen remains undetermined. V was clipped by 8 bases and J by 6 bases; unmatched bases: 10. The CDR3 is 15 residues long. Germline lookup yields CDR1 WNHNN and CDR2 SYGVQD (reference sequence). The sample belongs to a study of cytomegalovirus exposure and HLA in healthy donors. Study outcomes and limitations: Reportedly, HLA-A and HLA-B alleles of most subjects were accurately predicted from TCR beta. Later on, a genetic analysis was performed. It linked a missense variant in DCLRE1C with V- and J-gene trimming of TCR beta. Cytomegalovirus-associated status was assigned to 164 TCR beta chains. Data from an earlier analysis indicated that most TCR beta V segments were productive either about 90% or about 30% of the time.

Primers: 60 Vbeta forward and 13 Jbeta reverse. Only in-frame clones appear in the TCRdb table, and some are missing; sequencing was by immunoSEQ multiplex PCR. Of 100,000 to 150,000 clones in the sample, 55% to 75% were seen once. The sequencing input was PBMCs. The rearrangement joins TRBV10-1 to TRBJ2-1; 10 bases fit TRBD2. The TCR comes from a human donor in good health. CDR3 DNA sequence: TGCGCCAGCCTTCGCCCGGGACTAGCGAGCAATGAGCAGTTCTTC. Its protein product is CASLRPGLASNEQFF.